This is a list of T cell receptor beta chains from one sample in a study of T cell repertoires in cytomegalovirus infection. One entry per CDR3 protein results from TCRdb running MiXCR on the reads. The sample consists of about 490,000 distinct CDR3 sequences, roughly 29% of them appearing once. Sequencing was carried out using PBMCs. These receptors were taken from a human donor in good health (CMV status not recorded). Some clones in this sample may be carry-over from other donors' samples. CDR3s include the opening cysteine and the closing phenylalanine or tryptophan. A D gene is named only where the DNA matches it firmly. Not all rows give a size; the values are once, few, many and, for expanded clones, a class.

V gene	J gene	D gene	clone size	CDR3 protein	CDR3 DNA
TRBV6-1	TRBJ2-7	TRBD1	.	CASSEEDRGRGEQYF	TGTGCCAGCAGTGAAGAAGACAGGGGGCGAGGCGAGCAGTACTTC
TRBV6-2/TRBV6-3	TRBJ1-2	.	.	CASSLQVRVSYTF	TGTGCCAGCAGTCTTCAGGTACGGGTCAGCTACACCTTC
TRBV3-1	TRBJ1-1	TRBD1	.	CASSQGRQGAAKAFF	TGTGCCAGCAGCCAAGGCAGACAGGGGGCGGCTAAAGCTTTCTTT
TRBV27	TRBJ1-2	TRBD1	few	CASRDRLNIYGYTF	TGTGCCAGCAGGGACAGGCTTAACATCTATGGCTACACCTTC
TRBV7-2	TRBJ1-1	.	many	CASLSTGVMNTEAFF	TGTGCCAGCCTCTCCACGGGAGTCATGAACACTGAAGCTTTCTTT
TRBV7-2	TRBJ1-3	.	many	CASSLISQNTIYF	TGTGCCAGCAGCTTAATTTCCCAGAACACCATATATTTT
TRBV2	TRBJ2-5	.	.	CASSMTEGTETQYF	TGTGCCAGCAGCATGACAGAGGGGACAGAGACCCAGTACTTC
TRBV10-2	TRBJ2-1	.	.	CASSDNEHNEQFF	TGCGCCAGCAGTGACAATGAGCACAATGAGCAGTTCTTC
TRBV7-8	TRBJ1-5	TRBD1	many	CASSSRTGGRDQPQHF	TGTGCCAGCAGCTCCAGGACAGGGGGAAGGGATCAGCCCCAGCATTTT
TRBV7-9	TRBJ2-7	TRBD2	few	CASSRRTSGRVEQYF	TGTGCCAGCAGCCGACGGACTAGCGGGAGGGTTGAGCAGTACTTC
TRBV4-2	TRBJ2-2	TRBD2	few	CASSQLRGASGRVTGELFF	TGTGCCAGCAGCCAGCTGAGGGGGGCCAGCGGGAGGGTCACCGGGGAGCTGTTTTTT
TRBV7-9	TRBJ1-2	TRBD1	.	CASSLGHPGQGNYGYTF	TGTGCCAGCAGCCTCGGCCACCCGGGACAGGGAAACTATGGCTACACCTTC
TRBV7-9	TRBJ2-1	.	.	CASSQGGIEQFF	TGTGCCAGCAGCCAGGGGGGGATTGAGCAGTTCTTC
TRBV7-9	TRBJ2-5	.	few	CASSAGLSVMYQETQYF	TGTGCCAGCAGCGCGGGACTTTCCGTAATGTACCAAGAGACCCAGTACTTC
TRBV7-2	TRBJ2-1	.	many	CASSLAGSSYNEQFF	TGTGCCAGCAGCTTAGCGGGGAGCTCCTACAATGAGCAGTTCTTC
TRBV7-8	TRBJ1-2	.	many	CASSIAGGSGGYTF	TGTGCCAGCTCGATAGCGGGGGGGAGTGGTGGCTACACCTTC
TRBV5-1	TRBJ1-4	.	few	CASSLRGEVEKLFF	TGCGCCAGCAGCTTGAGGGGAGAAGTTGAAAAACTGTTTTTT
TRBV20-1	TRBJ2-2	TRBD2	.	CSAGGREGESTGELFF	TGCAGTGCCGGAGGGCGGGAGGGGGAAAGCACCGGGGAGCTGTTTTTT
TRBV6-1	TRBJ1-1	TRBD1	many	CASNRQGGDTEAFF	TGTGCCAGCAACCGACAGGGGGGGGACACTGAAGCTTTCTTT
TRBV5-4	TRBJ2-7	.	.	CASNRGGLEEQYF	TGTGCCAGCAACCGGGGAGGACTCGAGGAGCAGTACTTC
TRBV7-9	TRBJ1-1	TRBD1	.	CASTHTGDVEAFF	TGTGCCAGCACCCACACAGGGGACGTTGAAGCTTTCTTT
TRBV19	TRBJ2-3	.	.	CASRAGQDTDTQYF	TGTGCCAGTAGAGCGGGACAGGACACAGATACGCAGTATTTT
TRBV3-1	TRBJ2-1	TRBD2	.	CASSQSLADYNEQFF	TGTGCCAGCAGCCAATCTCTAGCGGACTACAATGAGCAGTTCTTC
TRBV27	TRBJ1-5	.	once	CASSLQSGNQPQHF	TGTGCCAGCAGTTTACAGTCGGGCAATCAGCCCCAGCATTTT
TRBV6-1	TRBJ2-1	TRBD2	.	CASSENHGRNEQFF	TGTGCCAGCAGTGAAAACCACGGGAGGAATGAGCAGTTCTTC
TRBV7-2	TRBJ1-4	.	many	CASSLGPVGEKLFF	TGTGCCAGCAGCCTGGGCCCGGTGGGTGAAAAACTGTTTTTT
TRBV6-1	TRBJ2-3	TRBD2	.	CASSALAGGPDTQYF	TGTGCCAGCAGTGCACTAGCGGGAGGGCCAGATACGCAGTATTTT
TRBV19	TRBJ2-1	TRBD1	.	CASSPRQGRYEQFF	TGTGCCAGTAGTCCCCGACAGGGGAGGTATGAGCAGTTCTTC
TRBV24-1	TRBJ2-2	.	few	CATSDRRADTGELFF	TGTGCCACCAGTGATCGCAGGGCGGACACCGGGGAGCTGTTTTTT
TRBV20-1	TRBJ1-2	.	.	CSAVPSFLNYGYTF	TGCAGTGCTGTCCCGAGCTTCTTAAACTATGGCTACACCTTC
TRBV28	TRBJ1-2	.	.	CASSRPYSNYGYTF	TGTGCCAGCAGTCGGCCATACTCCAACTATGGCTACACCTTC
TRBV29-1	TRBJ2-5	.	.	CSVEQQGGETQYF	TGCAGCGTTGAACAACAGGGTGGGGAGACCCAGTACTTC
TRBV12-3/TRBV12-4	TRBJ1-1	.	many	CASSLPQGEAFF	TGTGCCAGCAGTTTACCGCAGGGTGAAGCTTTCTTT
TRBV7-9	TRBJ2-7	.	.	CASSPPVGRSYEQYF	TGTGCCAGCAGCCCTCCTGTTGGGAGATCATACGAGCAGTACTTC
TRBV4-3	TRBJ2-3	TRBD1	many	CASSLVGTGVDTQYF	TGCGCCAGCAGCCTCGTGGGGACAGGGGTGGATACGCAGTATTTT
TRBV12-3/TRBV12-4	TRBJ1-5	.	many	CASSSTDVSPQHF	TGTGCCAGCAGTTCAACAGATGTCTCGCCCCAGCATTTT
TRBV10-3	TRBJ2-7	TRBD1	.	CAISDGQGVWEQYF	TGTGCCATCAGCGATGGACAGGGGGTATGGGAGCAGTACTTC
TRBV6-2/TRBV6-3	TRBJ2-3	.	.	CASSYSFGTSDTQYF	TGTGCCAGCAGTTACTCGTTCGGGACATCAGATACGCAGTATTTT
TRBV6-5	TRBJ1-1	.	few	CASSYGGDGTAFF	TGTGCCAGCAGTTACGGCGGTGACGGGACAGCTTTCTTT
TRBV7-2	TRBJ1-5	TRBD1	many	CASSFDRGTQPQHF	TGTGCCAGCAGCTTTGACAGGGGGACTCAGCCCCAGCATTTT
TRBV11-3	TRBJ1-6	TRBD1	many	CASGEQGANSPLHF	TGTGCCAGCGGAGAACAGGGGGCAAATTCACCCCTCCACTTT
TRBV30	TRBJ2-5	.	.	CAWTRIGGLGETQYF	TGTGCCTGGACCCGTATAGGTGGATTGGGAGAGACCCAGTACTTC
TRBV2	TRBJ1-4	.	.	CASIRDRGNEKLFF	TGTGCCAGCATCCGGGACCGTGGGAATGAAAAACTGTTTTTT
TRBV12-3/TRBV12-4	TRBJ1-1	.	.	CASSLGLHTEAFF	TGTGCCAGCAGTTTAGGTCTGCACACTGAAGCTTTCTTT